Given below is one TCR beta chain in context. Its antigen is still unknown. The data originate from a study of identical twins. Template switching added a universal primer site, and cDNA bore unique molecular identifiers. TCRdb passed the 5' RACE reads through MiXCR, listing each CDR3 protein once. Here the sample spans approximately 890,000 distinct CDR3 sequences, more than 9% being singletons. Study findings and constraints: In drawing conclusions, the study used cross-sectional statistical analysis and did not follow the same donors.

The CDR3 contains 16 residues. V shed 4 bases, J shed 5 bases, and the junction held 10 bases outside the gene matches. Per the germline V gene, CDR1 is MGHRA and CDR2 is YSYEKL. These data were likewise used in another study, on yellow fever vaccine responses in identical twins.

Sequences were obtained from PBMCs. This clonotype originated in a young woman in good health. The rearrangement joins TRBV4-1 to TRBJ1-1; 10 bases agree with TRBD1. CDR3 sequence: CASSPSGQGVRTEAFF. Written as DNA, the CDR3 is TGCGCCAGCAGCCCATCTGGACAGGGGGTGCGGACTGAAGCTTTCTTT.